These 5 T cell receptor beta chains were sequenced from one sample in a study of blood T cell repertoires in COVID-19. The method was immunoSEQ multiplex PCR; TCRdb's version includes in-frame clones alone and lacks a portion of them. The sample lists around 85,000 clones; about 82% were seen once. Sample: peripheral blood. The receptors derive from a man between 45 and 60 years old with active COVID-19.

The genes are TRBV7-9 and TRBJ1-1; no reliable D call. V was clipped by 5 bases and J by 7 bases, with 17 bases between them. The CDR3 extends over 14 amino acids. From germline, CDR1 is SEHNR and CDR2 FQNEAQ (reference sequence). The CDR3 nucleotides are TGTGCCAGCAGCCGAGCGGGTGCCGAGGGTGAAGCTTTCTTT. It translates to CASSRAGAEGEAFF.

The chain has TRBV7-6 and TRBJ2-7; TRBD1 aligns across 8 bases. The CDR3 has 15 amino acids. With V trimmed by 4 bases and J by 3 bases, 8 bases remained unmatched. Germline CDR1 is SGHVS and CDR2 is FNYEAQ. Written as DNA, the CDR3 is TGTGCCAGCAGCTCCCGGGACAGGCCCTACTACGAGCAGTACTTC. Amino acids: CASSSRDRPYYEQYF.

The V call is TRBV7-2, the J call TRBJ2-5; tentatively, D is TRBD2 (6 bases). V shed 5 bases and J shed 4 bases, with 17 bases lying between them. The CDR3 totals 15 residues. Germline CDR1 and CDR2: SGHTA and FQGNSA. The CDR3 reads CASSPFSRGVETQYF. As DNA, the CDR3 is TGTGCCAGCAGCCCCTTTTCGCGGGGTGTAGAGACCCAGTACTTC.

This clone was seen only once. The genes are TRBV3-1 (or the pseudogene TRBV3-2) and TRBJ2-1; TRBD2 is a possible D gene (5 bases). V lost 1 base, J lost 15 bases, and 13 bases lay in between. The CDR3 is 12 amino acids. Germline V gene data show CDR1 as LGHDT and CDR2 as YNNKEL (reference sequence). CDR3 residues: CASSQVGLALFF. The CDR3 DNA follows: TGTGCCAGCAGCCAAGTTGGGCTAGCACTGTTCTTC.

CDR3 bases: TGTGCCAGCAGTTCCCGACTAGCTCCTTCGGAGACCCAGTACTTC. This codes for CASSSRLAPSETQYF. J is TRBJ2-5 and V is TRBV27; 7 nucleotides match TRBD2. With V trimmed by 4 bases and J by 5 bases, 10 bases remained unmatched. The length of the CDR3 is 15 residues. Germline CDR1 and CDR2: MNHEY and SMNVEV (reference sequence).